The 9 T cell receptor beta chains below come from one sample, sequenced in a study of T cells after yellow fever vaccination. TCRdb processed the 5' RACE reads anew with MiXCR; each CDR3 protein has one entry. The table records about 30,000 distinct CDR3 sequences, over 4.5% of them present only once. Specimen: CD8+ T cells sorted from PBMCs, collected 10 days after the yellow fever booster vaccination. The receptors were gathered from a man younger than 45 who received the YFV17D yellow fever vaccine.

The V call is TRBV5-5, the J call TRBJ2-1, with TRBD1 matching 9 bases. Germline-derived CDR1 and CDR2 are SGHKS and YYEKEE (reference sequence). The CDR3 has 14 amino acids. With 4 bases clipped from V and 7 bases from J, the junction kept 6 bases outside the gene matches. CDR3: CASSPGTGWNEQFF. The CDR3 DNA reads TGTGCCAGCAGCCCTGGGACAGGGTGGAATGAGCAGTTCTTC.

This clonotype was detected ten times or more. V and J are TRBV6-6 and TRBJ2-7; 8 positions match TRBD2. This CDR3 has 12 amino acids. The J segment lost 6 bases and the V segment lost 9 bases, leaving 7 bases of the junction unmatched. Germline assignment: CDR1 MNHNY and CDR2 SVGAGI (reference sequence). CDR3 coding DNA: TGTGCCAGTGAAAACGCGGGAGGCGAGCAGTACTTC. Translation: CASENAGGEQYF.

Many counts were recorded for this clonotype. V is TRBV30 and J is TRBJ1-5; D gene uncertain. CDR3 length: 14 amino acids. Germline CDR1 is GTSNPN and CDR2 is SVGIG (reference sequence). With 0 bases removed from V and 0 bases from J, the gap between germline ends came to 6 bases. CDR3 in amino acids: CAWSVKSSNQPQHF. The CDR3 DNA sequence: TGTGCCTGGAGTGTGAAAAGTAGCAATCAGCCCCAGCATTTT.

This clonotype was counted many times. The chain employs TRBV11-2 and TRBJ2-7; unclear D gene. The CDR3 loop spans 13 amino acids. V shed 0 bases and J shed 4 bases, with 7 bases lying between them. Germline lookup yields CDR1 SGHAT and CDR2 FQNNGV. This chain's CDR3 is CASSLEYQYEQYF. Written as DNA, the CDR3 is TGTGCCAGCAGCTTAGAGTATCAGTACGAGCAGTACTTC.

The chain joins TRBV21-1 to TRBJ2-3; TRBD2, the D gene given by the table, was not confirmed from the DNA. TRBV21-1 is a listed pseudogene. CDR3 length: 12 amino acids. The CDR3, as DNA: TGTGCCAGCAGCAAAGTTCGCGGGTTGGAGTATTTT. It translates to CASSKVRGLEYF.

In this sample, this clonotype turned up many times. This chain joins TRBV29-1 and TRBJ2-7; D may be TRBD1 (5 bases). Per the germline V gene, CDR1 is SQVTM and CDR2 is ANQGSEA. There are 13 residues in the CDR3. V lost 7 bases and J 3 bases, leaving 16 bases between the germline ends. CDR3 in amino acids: CSAIATEYYEQYF. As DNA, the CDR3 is TGCAGCGCCATCGCGACAGAATACTACGAGCAGTACTTC.

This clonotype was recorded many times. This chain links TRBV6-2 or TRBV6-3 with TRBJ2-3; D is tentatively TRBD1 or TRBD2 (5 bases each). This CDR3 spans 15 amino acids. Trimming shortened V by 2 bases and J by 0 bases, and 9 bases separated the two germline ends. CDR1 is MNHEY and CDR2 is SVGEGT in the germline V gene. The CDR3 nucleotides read TGTGCCAGCAGTTACGGGACGGGAAGCACAGATACGCAGTATTTT. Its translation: CASSYGTGSTDTQYF.

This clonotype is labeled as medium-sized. CDR3 amino acids: CSAGTGTAYEQYF. CDR3 in DNA: TGCAGTGCTGGAACCGGGACGGCCTACGAGCAGTACTTC. The rearrangement joins TRBV20-1 to TRBJ2-7; D may be TRBD1 or TRBD2 (5 bases each). The CDR3 totals 13 residues. Germline-derived CDR1 and CDR2 are DFQATT and SNEGSKA (reference sequence). Trimming took off 5 bases at V and 2 bases at J, with 13 bases between the two ends.

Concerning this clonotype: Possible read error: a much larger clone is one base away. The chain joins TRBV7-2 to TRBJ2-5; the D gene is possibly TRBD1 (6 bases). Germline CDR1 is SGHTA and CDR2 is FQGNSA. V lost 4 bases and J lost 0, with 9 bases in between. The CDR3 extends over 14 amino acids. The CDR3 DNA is TGTGCCAGCAGCTGGACAGCGTACCAAGAGACCCAGTACTTC. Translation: CASSWTAYQETQYF.